Sequencing of this T cell receptor beta chain was carried out in a study of T-cell memory formation after mild COVID-19. A remark on this clonotype: Its cognate antigen is unknown.

This CDR3 is built from 12 residues. The germline V gene has CDR1 MNHNY and CDR2 SVGAGI (reference sequence). The ends were cut back, 1 base at V and 6 bases at J, with 6 bases in the middle. Each CDR3 protein gets one entry after TCRdb re-called the 5' RACE reads with MiXCR. This sample has a few hundred thousand distinct CDR3 sequences, with about 15% found just once. Findings and limits, study-wide: Mainly CM and EM harbored the contracting CD4+ clones; mainly EMRA harbored the CD8+ ones.

The chain recombines TRBV6-6 with TRBJ1-2; D is unclear. The sample consisted of PBMCs or a T cell subset sorted from them (not recorded which). This sequence originates from a man aged 18 to 30 who had mild COVID-19 (a few samples of this study predate the infection). Cell type and time point are not known. CDR3 DNA sequence: TGTGCCAGCAGTTACTTGGGGAATGGCTACACCTTC. Translation: CASSYLGNGYTF.